This entry features one TCR beta chain sequence. What it binds is not known. The data belong to a study of T cell repertoires in cytomegalovirus infection. In the study overall: Recently identified HLA-C-restricted CMV epitopes were among the peptides used. Both CMV infection and a matching HLA type were indicated by public TCR beta signatures. Study-level points and caveats: The ex vivo response showed dominance by HLA-C-restricted CMV-specific TCR beta clonotypes. Cumulative public TCR beta family frequency identified carriers of CMV plus the relevant HLA.

The CDR3 runs 14 residues. Between the trimmed V and J ends, which lost 3 bases and 3 bases, there was a span of 9 bases. Germline V gene lookup returns CDR1 SGHVT and CDR2 SQSDAQ. TCRdb called the reads again in MiXCR, with one record for every CDR3 protein. The sample shows about 570,000 distinct CDR3 sequences, approximately 40% of them seen only once. The source was cultured PBMCs, collected from culture after CMV antigen stimulation. The V call is TRBV7-4, the J call TRBJ1-5, with D perhaps TRBD1 (5 bases). The receptor was derived from a human donor in good health (CMV status not recorded). Some clones in this sample may be carry-over from other donors' samples. This CDR3 reads CASSFQGVNQPQHF. The CDR3 region has the DNA TGTGCCAGCAGCTTCCAGGGAGTCAATCAGCCCCAGCATTTT.